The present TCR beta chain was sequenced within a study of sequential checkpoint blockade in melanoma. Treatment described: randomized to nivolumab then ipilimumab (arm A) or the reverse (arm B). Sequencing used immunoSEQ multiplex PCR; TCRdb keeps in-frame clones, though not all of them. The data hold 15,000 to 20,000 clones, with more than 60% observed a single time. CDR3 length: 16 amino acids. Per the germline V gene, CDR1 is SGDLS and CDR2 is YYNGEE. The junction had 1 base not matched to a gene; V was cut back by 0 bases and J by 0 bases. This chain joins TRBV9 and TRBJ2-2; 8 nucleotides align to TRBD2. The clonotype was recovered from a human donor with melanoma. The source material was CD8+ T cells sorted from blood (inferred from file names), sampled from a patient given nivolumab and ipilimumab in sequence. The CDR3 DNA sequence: TGTGCCAGCAGCGTAGGGCGGGGGGCGAACACCGGGGAGCTGTTTTTT. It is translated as CASSVGRGANTGELFF.